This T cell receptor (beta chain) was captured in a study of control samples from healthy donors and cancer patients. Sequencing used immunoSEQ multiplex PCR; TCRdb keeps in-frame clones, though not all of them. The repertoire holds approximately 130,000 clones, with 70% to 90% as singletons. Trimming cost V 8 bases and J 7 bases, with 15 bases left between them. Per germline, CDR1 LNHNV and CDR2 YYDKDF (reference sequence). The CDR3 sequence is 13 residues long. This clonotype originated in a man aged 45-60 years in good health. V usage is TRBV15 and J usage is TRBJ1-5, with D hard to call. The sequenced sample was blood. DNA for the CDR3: TGTGCCACCGGGTCCGGCATAGGCCAGCCCCAGCATTTT. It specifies CATGSGIGQPQHF.